These 3 T cell receptor beta chains came from one sample sequenced in a study of beta chain features in type 1 diabetes. Their specific antigens are unknown. General study points: Moderate but significant shortening of TCRB CDR3s was recorded in all four CD4+ subsets from Type 1 diabetes patients.

Every isolated RNA sample was fully reverse transcribed, so sequencing captured expressed TCRB transcripts. Here immunoSEQ multiplex PCR was the method, and the copy in TCRdb shows in-frame clones only, minus some. The sample has a few hundred thousand clones, 14% seen once. Sequencing was carried out using naive CD4+ T cells from blood. Receptors were obtained from a man younger than 40 with type 1 diabetes.

This clone was detected a few times. The rearrangement links TRBV25-1 to TRBJ1-3; maybe TRBD1 (5 bases). CDR3 size: 13 residues. Germline CDR1 MGHDK, CDR2 SYGVNS. Written as DNA, the CDR3 is TGTGCAGCTGCAGGGATCAATGGAAACACCATATATTTT. Amino acid sequence: CAAAGINGNTIYF.

This clone was counted between two and nine times. The V and J genes are TRBV4-1 and TRBJ2-7; possibly TRBD1 for D (7 bases). Germline V CDR1 and CDR2: MGHRA, YSYEKL. This CDR3 spans 18 amino acids. V shed 1 base and J shed 2 bases, with 21 bases lying between them. The CDR3 sequence: CASSQVAGGSRTAYEQYF. CDR3 sequence (DNA): TGCGCCAGCAGCCAAGTAGCAGGGGGGTCTCGGACCGCCTACGAGCAGTACTTC.

This clone appeared a few times. The genes are TRBV4-2 and TRBJ2-3, with 8 bases aligning to TRBD2. The germline V gene encodes CDR1 LGHNA and CDR2 YNFKEQ. This CDR3 is built from 14 residues. J lost 1 base, V lost 6 bases, and 3 bases had no gene match. The CDR3 region has the DNA TGTGCCAGCAGTTTTAGCGGGGGCACAGATACGCAGTATTTT. Translated, it gives CASSFSGGTDTQYF.